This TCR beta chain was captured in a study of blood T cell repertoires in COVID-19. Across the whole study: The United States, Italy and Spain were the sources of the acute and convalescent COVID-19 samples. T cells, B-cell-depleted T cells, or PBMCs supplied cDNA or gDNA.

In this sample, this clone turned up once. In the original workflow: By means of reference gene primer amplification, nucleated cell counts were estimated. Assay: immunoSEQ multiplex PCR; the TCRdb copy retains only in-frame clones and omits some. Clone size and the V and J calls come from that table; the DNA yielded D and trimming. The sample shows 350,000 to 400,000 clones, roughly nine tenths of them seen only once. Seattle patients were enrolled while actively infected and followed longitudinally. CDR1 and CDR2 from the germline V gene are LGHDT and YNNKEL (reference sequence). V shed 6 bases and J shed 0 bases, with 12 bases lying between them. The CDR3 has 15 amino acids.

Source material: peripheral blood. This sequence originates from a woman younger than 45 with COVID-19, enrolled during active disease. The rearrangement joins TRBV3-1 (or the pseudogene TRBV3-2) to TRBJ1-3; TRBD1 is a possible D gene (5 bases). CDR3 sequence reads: CASSKRGDSGNTIYF. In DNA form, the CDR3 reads TGTGCCAGCAGTAAAAGGGGCGACTCTGGAAACACCATATATTTT.